These T cell receptor beta chains were read from a single sample in a study of beta chain features in type 1 diabetes. Profiling relied on immunoSEQ multiplex PCR, and the TCRdb table lists in-frame clones only, not all of them. The sample holds roughly 230,000 clones, under 13% seen once. The sequencing input was naive CD4+ T cells from blood. These receptors were taken from a man aged 30-40 years with type 1 diabetes. Both conserved end residues are part of each CDR3. D genes are given only for firm matches. A clone size is listed for some rows: how often the clone was seen (once, few, many), or a class if it is expanded.

abundance	j_gene	d_gene	v_gene	CDR3nt	CDR3aa
.	TRBJ1-3	.	TRBV2	TGTGCCAGCGCTGGCAACTCTGGAAACACCATATATTTT	CASAGNSGNTIYF
.	TRBJ1-4	.	TRBV7-2	TGTGCCAGCACCCCGACAGGATGGGATGAAAAACTGTTTTTT	CASTPTGWDEKLFF
few	TRBJ2-5	.	TRBV19	TGTGCCAGTAGTTCCGTGTGGGCTGGAGAGACCCAGTACTTC	CASSSVWAGETQYF
.	TRBJ1-2	TRBD1	TRBV11-2	TGTGCCAGCAGCCCCCTCGGACAGGGAAGGGATGGCTACACCTTC	CASSPLGQGRDGYTF
.	TRBJ1-4	TRBD1	TRBV29-1	TGCAGCGTTGGACAGGGGAGTGAAAAACTGTTTTTT	CSVGQGSEKLFF
few	TRBJ2-3	.	TRBV9	TGTGCCAGCAGCTTTCGGGACACCATTCTAACTAGATCAGATACGCAGTATTTT	CASSFRDTILTRSDTQYF
.	TRBJ2-5	TRBD2	TRBV14	TGTGCCAGCAGCCAAGCAGCGGGGGGTCAAGAGACCCAGTACTTC	CASSQAAGGQETQYF
few	TRBJ2-4	TRBD1	TRBV7-9	TGTGCCAGCAGCTTAGGAAGGACAGGGCCGGGAGACATTCAGTACTTC	CASSLGRTGPGDIQYF
few	TRBJ1-5	TRBD1	TRBV5-6	TGTGCCAGCAGTACCGGGACAGGGGGCTACTACAATCAGCCCCAGCATTTT	CASSTGTGGYYNQPQHF
.	TRBJ2-5	.	TRBV5-6	TGTGCCAGCAGTGGGGTCCTAAGGGGCGCCTCCAGGGAGACCCAGTACTTC	CASSGVLRGASRETQYF
few	TRBJ1-6	.	TRBV28	TGTGCCAGCAGTTTACCGGTGAATTCACCCCTCCACTTT	CASSLPVNSPLHF
few	TRBJ1-2	TRBD1	TRBV7-8	TGTGCCAGCAGCTTAGCGGGGACAGGCCTTTATGGCTACACCTTC	CASSLAGTGLYGYTF
few	TRBJ2-2	TRBD2	TRBV9	TGTGCCAGCAGCGCCCCCGTCGGGGGGACCAACACCGGGGAGCTGTTTTTT	CASSAPVGGTNTGELFF
.	TRBJ1-2	.	TRBV5-4	TGTGCCAGCAGCTTGGACAGACAGAGCCCCCATGGCTACACCTTC	CASSLDRQSPHGYTF
.	TRBJ1-1	.	TRBV29-1	TGCAGCGCTCGAGCTTCGAACACTGAAGCTTTCTTT	CSARASNTEAFF
few	TRBJ2-7	.	TRBV7-9	TGTGCCAGCAGCTCACGAGACGAGCAGTACTTC	CASSSRDEQYF
few	TRBJ2-3	TRBD2	TRBV7-2	TGTGCCAGCAGCAGAACCGGGACTAGCGGGGGAGATACGCAGTATTTT	CASSRTGTSGGDTQYF
few	TRBJ2-3	.	TRBV4-3	TGCGCCAGCAGCCCGAGGACTAACACAGATACGCAGTATTTT	CASSPRTNTDTQYF
.	TRBJ2-7	.	TRBV6-4	TGTGCCAGCTCGTGGCCGATCTACGAGCAGTACTTC	CASSWPIYEQYF
few	TRBJ2-3	.	TRBV5-4	TGTGCCAGCAGCTTGCAGGGCACAGATACGCAGTATTTT	CASSLQGTDTQYF
.	TRBJ2-2	.	TRBV30	TGTGCCTGGAGTAGGGAAGGGGTTCCGAACACCGGGGAGCTGTTTTTT	CAWSREGVPNTGELFF
few	TRBJ2-5	TRBD2	TRBV9	TGTGCCAGCAGCGTAGTCAGCGGGGGTACGGAGACCCAGTACTTC	CASSVVSGGTETQYF
few	TRBJ2-1	TRBD2	TRBV7-2	TGTGCCAGCAGCCTTAGACTAGCGGGTTACTCCTACAATGAGCAGTTCTTC	CASSLRLAGYSYNEQFF
.	TRBJ1-6	TRBD1	TRBV27	TGTGCCAGCAGTTTATCCCGGGACAGGGGGCTATCACCCCTCCACTTT	CASSLSRDRGLSPLHF
few	TRBJ1-2	.	TRBV5-1	TGCGCCAGCAGCTTGGAGCTTAGCTATGGCTACACCTTC	CASSLELSYGYTF
.	TRBJ1-1	.	TRBV7-9	TGTGCCAGCAGTTCCCTTGTGGGGGGAACTGAAGCTTTCTTT	CASSSLVGGTEAFF
.	TRBJ1-1	.	TRBV5-6	TGTGCCAGCAGCCGGGGGGGCACTGAAGCTTTCTTT	CASSRGGTEAFF
.	TRBJ2-5	TRBD1	TRBV2	TGTGCCAGCAGCTCCTGGACAGGCCAAGAGACCCAGTACTTC	CASSSWTGQETQYF
few	TRBJ1-1	.	TRBV5-6	TGTGCCAGCGTCAGCGGGGGGGGCAGGACTGAAGCTTTCTTT	CASVSGGGRTEAFF
few	TRBJ1-1	.	TRBV5-4	TGTGCCAGCAGCGACTCCACGGCTCTCACTGAAGCTTTCTTT	CASSDSTALTEAFF
few	TRBJ2-7	TRBD1	TRBV2	TGTGCCAGCAAAGAATGGGACAGAGCCTACGAGCAGTACTTC	CASKEWDRAYEQYF
.	TRBJ2-7	.	TRBV7-9	TGTGCCAGCAGCTTACAGCGGAACTACGAGCAGTACTTC	CASSLQRNYEQYF
.	TRBJ2-1	.	TRBV20-1	TGCAGTGCTAGAGGGCGGAATGAGCAGTTCTTC	CSARGRNEQFF
.	TRBJ2-7	TRBD1	TRBV18	TGTGCCAGCTCCAGGGACAGGGTAACCGCCGAGCAGTACTTC	CASSRDRVTAEQYF
.	TRBJ1-6	.	TRBV19	TGTGCCAGTAGTATCGGCTACCAGACAGGTTCACCCCTCCACTTT	CASSIGYQTGSPLHF
few	TRBJ1-1	.	TRBV6-6	TGTGCCAGCAGTTACATACGGGTTTTGGACACTGAAGCTTTCTTT	CASSYIRVLDTEAFF
few	TRBJ2-7	TRBD1	TRBV29-1	TGCAGCGTGGACAGGGGGGGCGAGCAGTACTTC	CSVDRGGEQYF
few	TRBJ2-3	.	TRBV20-1	TGCAGTGTGAGGTTAAGGGATACGCAGTATTTT	CSVRLRDTQYF
.	TRBJ2-3	.	TRBV7-3	TGTGCCAGCAGCTCACAGGGGGGGATAGATACGCAGTATTTT	CASSSQGGIDTQYF
few	TRBJ2-1	.	TRBV7-2	TGTGCCAGCAGCTTTACCGGGACACCCACGGATGAGCAGTTCTTC	CASSFTGTPTDEQFF
few	TRBJ2-7	.	TRBV6-5	TGTGCCAGCAGTTACTCGGCAGGCTACGAGCAGTACTTC	CASSYSAGYEQYF
.	TRBJ2-7	.	TRBV18	TGTGCCAGCTCACCACCGACAGCCTACGAGCAGTACTTC	CASSPPTAYEQYF
few	TRBJ2-7	.	TRBV4-3	TGCGCCAGCAGCCAAGACGGCCTAAGCAGGGCCCACGAGCAGTACTTC	CASSQDGLSRAHEQYF
.	TRBJ2-3	.	TRBV20-1	TGCAGTGCTAGTCAGTCAGATACGCAGTATTTT	CSASQSDTQYF
.	TRBJ2-4	.	TRBV12-5	TGTGCTAGTGGTTTGGGTTTAGAAAACATTCAGTACTTC	CASGLGLENIQYF
few	TRBJ1-1	.	TRBV6-5	TGTGCCAGCAGTTACCAGGGTGTAGCTTTCTTT	CASSYQGVAFF
.	TRBJ1-2	.	TRBV2	TGTGCCAGCGCGCTTGGGCTGGGCTACACCTTC	CASALGLGYTF
few	TRBJ1-6	.	TRBV5-1	TGCGCCAGCAGACGGGCCTTCGGGGATAATTCACCCCTCCACTTT	CASRRAFGDNSPLHF
.	TRBJ2-5	.	TRBV7-2	TGTGCCAGCAGCTTAGCCAGGCTAGCAAGTAGGGAGACCCAGTACTTC	CASSLARLASRETQYF
few	TRBJ2-1	TRBD2	TRBV4-1	TGCGCCAGCAGCCAACTTCCTAGCGGGGTCCGAACTGAGCAGTTCTTC	CASSQLPSGVRTEQFF